This paragraph reports one T cell receptor beta chain. The sample belongs to a study of blood T cell repertoires in COVID-19. Whole-study context: T cells, B-cell-depleted T cells, or PBMCs supplied cDNA or gDNA.

Original processing notes: Nucleated cell number was recorded as an estimate derived from reference gene primer amplification. Produced via immunoSEQ multiplex PCR; TCRdb's table is partial and in-frame only. The D gene and trimming were derived from the DNA, and the V and J assignments and clone size from that table. The sample has under 250,000 clones, around 84% seen once. Sample: peripheral blood. The clonotype was recovered from a woman aged 55 to 70 who had recovered from COVID-19.

The CDR3 DNA reads TGTGCCAGCAGTGACTCCGGGTACTACACCTTC. This encodes CASSDSGYYTF. The rearrangement links TRBV6-4 to TRBJ1-2; D gene uncertain. V lost 0 bases and J lost 10, with 6 bases in between. The CDR3 length is 11 residues. The germline V gene has CDR1 MRHNA and CDR2 SNTAGT.